One and the same sample provided the 8 T cell receptor beta chains below, sequenced in a study of cytomegalovirus exposure and HLA in healthy donors. PCR primers comprised 60 Vbeta and 13 Jbeta primers. Produced via immunoSEQ multiplex PCR; TCRdb's table is partial and in-frame only. The table gives 95,000 to 150,000 clones; the top ten clones make up 1% of it. The material sequenced was PBMCs. The receptors shown here come from a man younger than 35 in good health and CMV-seronegative.

The chain is built from TRBV30 and TRBJ2-7; 15 bases match TRBD2. Germline V gene lookup returns CDR1 GTSNPN and CDR2 SVGIG (reference sequence). V lost 8 bases to trimming and J lost 2 bases; unmatched junction nucleotides: 16. The CDR3 has 18 residues. The CDR3 protein is CAPGGAGLAGGRTYEQYF. CDR3 sequence (DNA): TGTGCCCCCGGCGGAGCGGGACTAGCGGGGGGAAGGACCTACGAGCAGTACTTC.

This rearrangement joins TRBV6-5 to TRBJ1-2; D gene unclear. Trimming stripped 0 bases from V and 8 bases from J, with 16 bases between. The CDR3 length is 15 residues. Per germline, CDR1 MNHEY and CDR2 SVGAGI. CDR3 DNA: TGTGCCAGCAGTTACTCAAGAGTCTTCGGGAGGGGCTACACCTTC. Its protein is CASSYSRVFGRGYTF.

The chain recombines TRBV19 with TRBJ1-2; perhaps TRBD1 as D (5 bases). V was pared by 7 bases and J by 1 base, with 16 bases between. Germline V gene sequence: CDR1 LNHDA, CDR2 SQIVND (reference sequence). The CDR3 loop spans 15 amino acids. CDR3 in amino acids: CASKAPGLLNYGYTF. The DNA of the CDR3 is TGTGCCAGTAAAGCCCCGGGACTCCTTAACTATGGCTACACCTTC.

This chain links TRBV9 with TRBJ2-1, with TRBD1 as a possible D gene (5 bases). Trimming removed 0 bases at V and 5 bases at J, with 12 bases between. This CDR3 has 15 residues. Germline CDR1 is SGDLS and CDR2 is YYNGEE. The CDR3 DNA reads as TGTGCCAGCAGCGTAGGCGGACAAGTACACAATGAGCAGTTCTTC. Amino acid sequence: CASSVGGQVHNEQFF.

The chain carries TRBV28 and TRBJ1-2; the D gene is possibly TRBD1 (5 bases). CDR1 and CDR2 from the germline V gene are MDHEN and SYDVKM. V was trimmed by 4 bases and J by 5 bases, leaving 17 bases between them. This CDR3 region has 15 residues. CDR3 nucleotide sequence: TGTGCCAGCAGTTCGCCCGGGGGAGCAGGATATGGCTACACCTTC. Protein: CASSSPGGAGYGYTF.

The V gene is TRBV6-1, the J gene TRBJ1-5, with D possibly TRBD1 on 6 matching bases. The V end lost 1 base, the J end lost 11 bases, and 15 bases lay between the germline ends. Germline V lookup: CDR1 MNHNS, CDR2 SASEGT. The CDR3 covers 14 residues. The CDR3 loop reads CASSEEAGEGAQHF. The DNA of the CDR3 is TGTGCCAGCAGTGAAGAGGCGGGGGAGGGGGCCCAGCATTTT.

V is TRBV11-2 and J is TRBJ2-7; 10 bases fit TRBD2. CDR3 length: 17 residues. The V gene end was trimmed by 5 bases and the J gene end by 0 bases; junction bases not matched to a gene: 10. The germline V gene encodes CDR1 SGHAT and CDR2 FQNNGV. The CDR3 DNA sequence: TGTGCCAGCAGCGCCTATTTAGCGGGAGGCCCCTCCTACGAGCAGTACTTC. This gives the protein CASSAYLAGGPSYEQYF.

This chain links TRBV6-5 with TRBJ1-2; 9 nucleotides match TRBD1. Trimming removed 0 bases from V and 8 bases from J; junction bases left unmatched: 4. This CDR3 has 14 amino acids. CDR1 and CDR2 (germline): MNHEY, SVGAGI. DNA for the CDR3: TGTGCCAGCAGTTACTCGATAGGACAGGGGGGCTACACCTTC. Protein product: CASSYSIGQGGYTF.